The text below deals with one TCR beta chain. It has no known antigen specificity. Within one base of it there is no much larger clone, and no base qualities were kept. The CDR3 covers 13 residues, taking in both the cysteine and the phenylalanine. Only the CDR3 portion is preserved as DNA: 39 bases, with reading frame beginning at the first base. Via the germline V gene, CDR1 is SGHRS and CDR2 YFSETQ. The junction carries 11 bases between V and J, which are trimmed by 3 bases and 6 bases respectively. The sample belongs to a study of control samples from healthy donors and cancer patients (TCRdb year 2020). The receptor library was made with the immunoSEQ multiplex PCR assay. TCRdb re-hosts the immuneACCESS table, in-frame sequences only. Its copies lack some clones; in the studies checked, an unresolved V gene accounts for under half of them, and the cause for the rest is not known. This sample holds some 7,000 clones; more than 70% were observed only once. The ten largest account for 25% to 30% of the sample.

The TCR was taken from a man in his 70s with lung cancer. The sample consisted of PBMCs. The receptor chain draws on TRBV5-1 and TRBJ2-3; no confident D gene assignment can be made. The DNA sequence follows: TGCGCCAGCAGCTCAGGTCCCCTCGATACGCAGTATTTT. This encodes CASSSGPLDTQYF.